The source of this T cell receptor (beta chain) is a study of post-analysis software for immune sequencing data. Germline V lookup: CDR1 PRHDT, CDR2 FYEKMQ (reference sequence). This CDR3 is 14 amino acids long. V was cut by 3 bases and J by 0 bases, with 6 bases left in between. This clonotype was seen a few times. Unique molecular identifiers tagged the TCR beta cDNA libraries. MiXCR, applied by TCRdb to the PCR reads, yields one record per CDR3 protein. The data hold 150,000 or so distinct CDR3 sequences, with roughly 34% observed a single time. This chain links TRBV13 with TRBJ2-4; D may be TRBD1 (5 bases). The sample in question was blood, obtained after autologous hematopoietic stem cell transplantation. This sequence was found in a girl between 10 and 17 years old with multiple sclerosis. For the CDR3, the DNA is TGTGCCAGCAGCTTGACAGTAGCCAAAAACATTCAGTACTTC. This codes for CASSLTVAKNIQYF.